This is a list of T cell receptor beta chains from one sample in a study of T cell responses to AZD1222 COVID-19 vaccine. TCRdb's table, derived via immunoSEQ multiplex PCR, lists solely in-frame clones and lacks some. The data hold approximately 220,000 clones, with approximately 94% observed a single time. Specimen: peripheral blood, collected on day 0 of MenACWY control vaccination. Receptors originate from an adult in good health. Each CDR3 is given with its conserved first and last residue. D genes are given only for firm matches. The size entry is marked missing in some rows and otherwise reads once, few, many or a size class.

j_call v_call d_call clone_size cdr3_aa cdr3_nt
TRBJ2-2 TRBV19 TRBD1 few CASSIAGGGYTGELFF TGTGCCAGTAGTATAGCAGGGGGTGGTTACACCGGGGAGCTGTTTTTT
TRBJ2-3 TRBV18 . . CASSPRGQSGSDTQYF TGTGCCAGCTCACCACGGGGTCAGAGCGGCTCAGATACGCAGTATTTT
TRBJ2-4 TRBV19 TRBD1 . CASSIGTDVINIQYF TGTGCCAGTAGTATCGGGACAGATGTCATAAACATTCAGTACTTC
TRBJ1-5 TRBV19 . . CASAGRYNQPQHF TGTGCCAGTGCCGGGAGATACAATCAGCCCCAGCATTTT
TRBJ2-5 TRBV30 TRBD1 . CAWRSGTAKETQYF TGTGCCTGGAGATCCGGGACAGCAAAAGAGACCCAGTACTTC
TRBJ2-1 TRBV7-2 . . CASSPRGGSLNEQFF TGTGCCAGCAGCCCAAGGGGTGGATCTCTCAATGAGCAGTTCTTC
TRBJ1-4 TRBV5-1 TRBD1 . CASSFGQGNEKLFF TGCGCCAGCAGCTTCGGACAGGGGAATGAAAAACTGTTTTTT
TRBJ1-6 TRBV19 . . CASSIQGSNSPLHF TGTGCCAGTAGTATCCAGGGATCGAATTCACCCCTCCACTTT
TRBJ2-3 TRBV6-2/TRBV6-3 . once CASSWAVDTQYF TGTGCCAGCAGTTGGGCGGTGGATACGCAGTATTTT
TRBJ1-3 TRBV3-1/TRBV3-2 . . CASSQDRNRVRGNTIYF TGTGCCAGCAGCCAAGATCGAAACAGGGTACGCGGAAACACCATATATTTT
TRBJ2-7 TRBV5-6 . . CASSPDTSYEQYF TGTGCCAGCAGCCCGGACACCTCCTACGAGCAGTACTTC
TRBJ1-2 TRBV29-1 . . CTYQEGGSYGYTF TGCACCTACCAGGAGGGCGGATCCTATGGCTACACCTTC
TRBJ2-1 TRBV27 . . CASSQNLADEQFF TGTGCCAGCAGTCAAAATTTGGCGGATGAGCAGTTCTTC
TRBJ1-1 TRBV12-3/TRBV12-4 TRBD1 few CASSLSGQGEAFF TGTGCCAGCAGTTTATCCGGACAGGGTGAAGCTTTCTTT
TRBJ2-1 TRBV6-2/TRBV6-3 TRBD2 . CASSTGLAGVYNEQFF TGTGCCAGCAGTACGGGACTAGCGGGGGTTTATAATGAGCAGTTCTTC
TRBJ1-1 TRBV12-3/TRBV12-4 . . CASSLITGTEAFF TGTGCCAGCAGTTTAATAACAGGGACAGAAGCTTTCTTT
TRBJ2-7 TRBV29-1 . . CSVEDVGQGAKYF .
TRBJ1-2 TRBV12-3/TRBV12-4 . . CASSSSGAYGYTF TGTGCCAGCAGCTCGAGTGGGGCCTATGGCTACACCTTC
TRBJ2-7 TRBV10-3 . . CAISEQTGGYEQYF TGTGCCATCAGTGAACAGACAGGCGGCTACGAGCAGTACTTC
TRBJ1-5 TRBV4-1 . . CASSQDTLGQPQHF TGCGCCAGCAGCCAAGACACGTTAGGGCAGCCCCAGCATTTT
TRBJ1-1 TRBV5-1 . . CASSLVVNTEAFF TGCGCCAGCAGCTTAGTGGTGAACACTGAAGCTTTCTTT
TRBJ1-6 TRBV27 TRBD1 . CASSLDRGLGSPLHF TGTGCCAGCAGTCTCGACAGGGGGCTGGGTTCACCCCTCCACTTT
TRBJ1-2 TRBV27 . . CASSPLGDGYTF TGTGCCAGCAGCCCCTTGGGGGACGGCTACACCTTC
TRBJ1-6 TRBV7-3 . . CASSTRDGNSPLHF TGTGCCAGCAGCACTAGGGACGGAAATTCACCCCTCCACTTT
TRBJ1-1 TRBV12-3/TRBV12-4 . . CASSLSQGEAFF TGTGCCAGCAGCCTAAGCCAGGGGGAAGCTTTCTTT
TRBJ2-2 TRBV7-2 . once CASSQQGHGELFF TGTGCCAGCAGCCAACAGGGTCACGGGGAGCTGTTTTTT
TRBJ2-1 TRBV5-5 . . CASSGGLGSYNEQFF TGTGCCAGCAGCGGGGGACTTGGCTCCTACAATGAGCAGTTCTTC
TRBJ2-3 TRBV10-1 . . CASKDRLSTDTQYF TGCGCCAGCAAAGACAGGCTAAGCACAGATACGCAGTATTTT
TRBJ1-2 TRBV24-1 . . CATRPTLTRTRNYGYTF TGTGCCACCAGGCCTACCTTGACCCGGACGCGAAACTATGGCTACACCTTC
TRBJ1-2 TRBV6-1 . . CASSEHRRDYGYTF TGTGCCAGCAGTGAACACAGGCGGGACTATGGCTACACCTTC
TRBJ1-6 TRBV6-2/TRBV6-3 TRBD1 . CASSRTGVNSPLHF TGTGCCAGCAGTCGGACAGGGGTCAATTCACCCCTCCACTTT